A single sample is the source of the 10 T cell receptor beta chains below, sequenced in a study of regulatory T cells in long-lasting Graves disease. Arm-PCR of CDR3 regions and iRepertoire HTBI primers were used to build TCR beta libraries. MiXCR, applied by TCRdb to the multiplex PCR reads, yields one record per CDR3 protein. This sample carries 400,000 to 650,000 distinct CDR3 sequences, around 16% of them seen once, and the ten largest clones take around 25%. As for time point: newly diagnosed GD, antithyroid drugs for less than 3 months. Construction of the TCR library relied on RNA isolated from PBMCs. These records were also assigned to another study, of T cells in Graves' hyperthyroidism and ophthalmopathy.

The sample consisted of peripheral blood mononuclear cells (PBMCs), taken at new diagnosis, from a patient treated with antithyroid drugs. These receptors all stem from a woman aged 35 to 59 with Graves disease.

This clonotype was observed at least ten times. This rearrangement joins TRBV12-3 or TRBV12-4 to TRBJ1-6; tentative D call: TRBD1 (5 bases). This CDR3 comprises 15 residues. V was cut by 5 bases and J by 6 bases, with 14 bases left in between. This CDR3 reads CASSPSGMSNSPLHF. CDR3 DNA: TGTGCCAGCAGTCCTTCAGGGATGAGTAATTCACCCCTCCACTTT.

CDR3 amino acids: CASGEGVSEQFF. The CDR3 DNA is TGTGCCAGCGGTGAGGGAGTAAGTGAGCAGTTCTTC. This rearrangement joins TRBV12-3 or TRBV12-4 to TRBJ2-1; D perhaps matches TRBD2 (5 bases). This CDR3 has 12 residues. V was shortened by 8 bases and J by 9 bases, with 14 bases between the two germline ends.

There are many counts of this clonotype. This sequence joins TRBV13 and TRBJ2-5, with TRBD2 as a possible D gene (7 bases). The length of the CDR3 is 14 residues. Germline V gene data show CDR1 as PRHDT and CDR2 as FYEKMQ (reference sequence). Trimming removed 1 base from V and 4 bases from J, with 10 bases in between. The CDR3 here is CASSLDREGETQYF. The CDR3 nucleotides are TGTGCCAGCAGCTTAGACAGGGAGGGAGAGACCCAGTACTTC.

Only a few counts were recorded for this clonotype. V is TRBV20-1 and J is TRBJ2-2; D unclear. CDR1 is DFQATT and CDR2 is SNEGSKA in the germline V gene (reference sequence). The CDR3 is 16 amino acids. Trimming pared 3 bases from V and 3 bases from J, leaving 17 bases between. CDR3 sequence (DNA): TGCAGTGCTAGGGCCCCGTACATAGTAGACACCGGGGAGCTGTTTTTT. It encodes CSARAPYIVDTGELFF.

The chain employs TRBV9 and TRBJ1-2; maybe TRBD1 (6 bases). The CDR3 covers 14 residues. The germline CDR1 and CDR2 sequences are SGDLS and YYNGEE. Trimming cost V 4 bases and J 5 bases, with 15 bases left between them. DNA of the CDR3: TGTGCCAGCAGCCCGGGGGACAAGGGGTATGGCTACACCTTC. Translating it yields CASSPGDKGYGYTF.

The CDR3 nucleotides read TGTGCCAGCAGTTACCACGAAGGTACGCAGTATTTT. The encoded protein is CASSYHEGTQYF. This chain links TRBV6-9 with TRBJ2-3, with D uncertain. The V end was cut by 3 bases, the J end by 8 bases, with 9 bases between. The CDR3 has 12 amino acids. The V gene's germline CDR1 is MNHGY and CDR2 SVAAGI.

This clonotype appeared a few times. The CDR3 DNA reads as TGTGCCAGCAGTTACAGGACAGGGTCGAACACTGAAGCTTTCTTT. Translating it yields CASSYRTGSNTEAFF. V and J are TRBV6-6 and TRBJ1-1; 8 bases align to TRBD1. Germline loops: CDR1 MNHNY, CDR2 SVGAGI (reference sequence). This CDR3 region has 15 residues. With V trimmed by 2 bases and J by 1 base, 3 bases remained unmatched.

The genes are TRBV29-1 and TRBJ2-1; 12 nucleotides agree with TRBD2. The CDR3 runs 15 residues. V trimming: 5 bases; J trimming: 3 bases; junction bases outside the gene matches: 5. CDR1 SQVTM and CDR2 ANQGSEA come from the germline V gene. The CDR3 reads CSVWTSGVRYNEQFF. Written as DNA, the CDR3 is TGCAGCGTTTGGACTAGCGGGGTACGCTACAATGAGCAGTTCTTC.

This clonotype was counted only a few times. The chain recombines TRBV20-1 with TRBJ2-1; TRBD1 matches at 8 bases. Germline assignment: CDR1 DFQATT and CDR2 SNEGSKA (reference sequence). The CDR3 length is 14 residues. Losses at the gene ends were 6 bases for V and 3 bases for J; bases not matched to a gene: 7. The CDR3 is CSARWDRFYNEQFF. The CDR3 nucleotides are TGCAGTGCACGATGGGACAGGTTCTACAATGAGCAGTTCTTC.

The chain couples TRBV30 to TRBJ2-3, with 9 bases that match TRBD2. V was clipped by 3 bases and J by 2 bases; unmatched bases: 6. CDR3 length: 15 amino acids. Germline CDR1 is GTSNPN and CDR2 is SVGIG (reference sequence). The chain's CDR3 is CAWRLPGLATDTQYF. Written as DNA, the CDR3 is TGTGCCTGGAGACTTCCGGGACTAGCCACAGATACGCAGTATTTT.